The T cell receptor beta chain under discussion was sequenced for a study of cytomegalovirus exposure and HLA in healthy donors. Study-wide results and limits: Rarity marked most TCR sequences, yet some public TCRs occurred in many donors. It was reported that the classifier diagnosed cytomegalovirus status with high specificity and sensitivity in both the original and validation cohorts.

The PCR was carried out with 60 Vbeta primers and 13 Jbeta primers. Here immunoSEQ multiplex PCR was the method, and the copy in TCRdb shows in-frame clones only, minus some. Among fewer than 200,000 clones listed, around 80% were seen once. Turning to this clone: The antigen is unknown.

This receptor was identified in a middle-aged man in good health and CMV-seronegative. Material for sequencing was PBMCs.

In DNA, the CDR3 is TGCGCCAGCAGCATCGGGACTAGCGGGACCGCCTACGAGCAGTACTTC. Residues: CASSIGTSGTAYEQYF. This rearrangement joins TRBV5-1 to TRBJ2-5; TRBD2 agrees at 13 bases. The end of the DNA aligns better with TRBJ2-7, so the J call may be wrong. The germline CDR1 and CDR2 sequences are SGHRS and YFSETQ. The CDR3 extends over 16 amino acids.